This T cell receptor beta chain came from a study of blood T cell repertoires in COVID-19. At the level of the study: The analysed material was cDNA or gDNA that came from T cells, B-cell-depleted T cells, or PBMCs.

The germline CDR1 and CDR2 sequences are MNHNS and SASEGT. V dropped 6 bases and J dropped 5 bases, with 10 bases sitting between them. This CDR3 has 12 amino acids. Per the study methods: Reference gene primer amplification gave estimated nucleated cell counts. The method was immunoSEQ multiplex PCR; TCRdb's version includes in-frame clones alone and lacks a portion of them. From that table come the V and J calls and clone size; the DNA was used to work out D and trimming. The sample carries roughly 31,000 clones, 80% to 90% recorded once. The chain joins TRBV6-1 to TRBJ2-5; D is uncertain. This receptor was obtained from a man aged 55 to 70 with acute or convalescent COVID-19. The source material was peripheral blood. The CDR3 spells CASSPGSETQYF. Here the CDR3 DNA reads TGTGCCAGCAGCCCCGGTTCGGAGACCCAGTACTTC.